This T cell receptor beta chain was captured in a study of T-cell reconstitution after alpha-beta-depleted transplantation in children. Unique molecular identifiers were used in preparing the TCRbeta library. TCRdb reprocessed the PCR reads via MiXCR and lists one record per CDR3 protein. The sample has over 100,000 distinct CDR3 sequences; 10% to 13% are singletons. Germline CDR1 SGHNT, CDR2 YYREEE (reference sequence). V lost 7 bases to trimming and J lost 6 bases; unmatched junction nucleotides: 8. The CDR3 sequence is 14 residues long. Turning to this clonotype: No antigen is known for it.

Study-wide results and limits: Most T-cell counts and diversity one year after the transplant came from T cells that were newly produced.

V gene TRBV5-4 combines with J gene TRBJ2-2, with TRBD2 identical over 8 bases. The sequencing used PBMCs, collected before TCRalphabeta/CD19-depleted stem cell transplant. The receptor was derived from a boy aged 2 to 10 with acute lymphoblastic leukemia, due to receive a stem cell transplant. The CDR3 DNA reads TGTGCCAGCGGCCCAGCGGGAGCTTCCGGGGAGCTGTTTTTT. It encodes CASGPAGASGELFF.